These 21 T cell receptor beta chains originate from one sample sequenced in a study of blood T cells in healthy people across ages. With a J-beta primer mix and a sample-barcoded 5' primer, a second PCR ran about 7 to 11 cycles. TCRdb reprocessed the 5' RACE reads via MiXCR and lists one record per CDR3 protein. The data contain roughly 700,000 distinct CDR3 sequences, roughly 50% of them singletons. The sample taken for sequencing was blood. The receptors stem from a woman aged 60-70 years in good health.

The rearrangement links TRBV20-1 to TRBJ2-1; D call uncertain. Per the germline V gene, CDR1 is DFQATT and CDR2 is SNEGSKA (reference sequence). V lost 3 bases, J lost 0 bases, and 9 bases lay in between. The CDR3 extends over 14 amino acids. CDR3 DNA sequence: TGCAGTGCTAGGGAGCACAACTCCTACAATGAGCAGTTCTTC. This codes for CSAREHNSYNEQFF.

The V and J genes are TRBV20-1 and TRBJ2-1, with 16 positions matching TRBD2. The assigned J gene may be wrong: the sequence end matches TRBJ2-7 better. Germline-derived CDR1 and CDR2 are DFQATT and SNEGSKA (reference sequence). The CDR3 runs to 17 residues. The CDR3 DNA sequence: TGCAGTGCTGGGGGGGGACTAGCGGGAGGGCCCTCCTACGAGCAGTACTTC. Translating gives CSAGGGLAGGPSYEQYF.

This clonotype was detected a few times. The V call is TRBV20-1, the J call TRBJ2-7, with 10 bases lining up with TRBD2. Germline CDR1 is DFQATT and CDR2 is SNEGSKA (reference sequence). This CDR3 has 14 amino acids. The trim removed 6 bases at V and 7 bases at J, leaving 12 bases unmatched. CDR3 residues: CSATRTSGLGEQYF. The CDR3 coding sequence is TGCAGTGCCACCAGGACTAGCGGCCTGGGGGAGCAGTACTTC.

This chain links TRBV28 with TRBJ2-7, with D possibly being TRBD2 (5 bases). The CDR3 extends over 14 amino acids. Trimming stripped 6 bases from V and 0 bases from J, with 12 bases between. Germline V gives CDR1 MDHEN, CDR2 SYDVKM. The CDR3 DNA reads TGTGCCAGCAGCGGGCCGGGAAACTCCTACGAGCAGTACTTC. This gives the protein CASSGPGNSYEQYF.

This clonotype occurred many times. The chain recombines TRBV5-1 with TRBJ2-5, with TRBD2 identical over 7 bases. The germline V gene has CDR1 SGHRS and CDR2 YFSETQ. The V and J ends lost 4 bases and 2 bases, in that order; junction bases with no gene match: 5. This CDR3 comprises 14 residues. The CDR3 protein is CASSTGLRQETQYF. For the CDR3, the DNA is TGCGCCAGCAGCACGGGACTAAGGCAAGAGACCCAGTACTTC.

This rearrangement joins TRBV29-1 to TRBJ1-2; D unresolved. The V end lost 6 bases, the J end lost 2 bases, and 10 bases lay between the germline ends. Germline lookup yields CDR1 SQVTM and CDR2 ANQGSEA. The CDR3 consists of 12 residues. The CDR3 DNA sequence: TGCAGCGTCGCAAGGGCGAACTATGGCTACACCTTC. This translates into CSVARANYGYTF.

The chain carries TRBV20-1 and TRBJ1-2, with D tentatively TRBD1 (6 bases). The CDR3 runs to 14 residues. CDR1 is DFQATT, CDR2 SNEGSKA, per germline (reference sequence). The ends were cut back, 1 base at V and 3 bases at J, with 12 bases in the middle. DNA of the CDR3: TGCAGTGCTAGAGTCCGACAGGCAGACTATGGCTACACCTTC. Translating it yields CSARVRQADYGYTF.

The gene calls are TRBV29-1 and TRBJ2-7; D is possibly TRBD1 or TRBD2 (5 bases each). Germline assignment: CDR1 SQVTM and CDR2 ANQGSEA. V was cut by 4 bases and J by 5 bases, with 24 bases left in between. The CDR3 is 16 amino acids. The CDR3 spells CSVAGQGGTVGDEQYF. CDR3 sequence (DNA): TGCAGCGTTGCAGGCCAGGGTGGGACGGTGGGCGACGAGCAGTACTTC.

This clonotype turned up a few times. The CDR3 DNA sequence: TGTGCCAGCTCAGACAGGTGGGCCTACGAGCAGTACTTC. Translating gives CASSDRWAYEQYF. The J gene is TRBJ2-7, the V gene TRBV18; TRBD1 is a possible D gene (6 bases). CDR1 is KGHSH, CDR2 LQKENI, per germline. The V end was cut by 5 bases, the J end by 2 bases, with 10 bases between. This CDR3 is built from 13 residues. Full variable domain (outside the CDR3, taken from reference TRBV18 and TRBJ2-7): NAGVMQNPRHLVRRRGQEARLRCSPMKGHSHVYWYRQLPEEGLKFMVYLQKENIIDESGMPKERFSAEFPKEGPSILRIQQVVRGDSAAYFCASSDRWAYEQYFGPGTRLTVT.

For the CDR3, the DNA is TGTGCCATCGCAGGGGGCTCGACCGAGCAGTACTTC. As protein: CAIAGGSTEQYF. The V gene is TRBV10-3, the J gene TRBJ2-5; 8 bases map to TRBD1. The J call is in doubt because the DNA end fits TRBJ2-7 better. The germline V gene has CDR1 ENHRY and CDR2 SYGVKD. The CDR3 has 12 amino acids.

The chain couples TRBV11-2 to TRBJ1-1; weak D call: TRBD1 (5 bases). CDR1 and CDR2 (germline): SGHAT, FQNNGV. This CDR3 spans 14 amino acids. Trimming removed 5 bases from V and 4 bases from J, with 14 bases in between. In DNA, the CDR3 is TGTGCCAGCAGCGATCCTAGGGGCCTCACTGAAGCTTTCTTT. It specifies CASSDPRGLTEAFF.

Only a few counts were recorded for this clonotype. This chain connects TRBV4-2 to TRBJ2-1; 7 nucleotides align to TRBD2. The CDR3 length is 14 residues. Per the germline V gene, CDR1 is LGHNA and CDR2 is YNFKEQ. Losses at the gene ends were 5 bases for V and 6 bases for J; bases not matched to a gene: 7. The CDR3 sequence: CASSARLAANEQFF. For the CDR3, the DNA is TGTGCCAGCAGCGCGAGACTAGCCGCCAATGAGCAGTTCTTC.

V usage is TRBV4-3 and J usage is TRBJ2-1, with a weak D call TRBD2 (5 bases). CDR3 length equals 15 residues. Germline V gene data show CDR1 as LGHNA and CDR2 as YSLEER. Trimming removed 2 bases from V and 8 bases from J, with 16 bases in between. DNA for the CDR3: TGCGCCAGCAGCCAACAAAACCGGAAGGAGGATGAGCAGTTCTTC. This encodes CASSQQNRKEDEQFF.

To note about this clonotype: An end of the junction differs from the germline gene, which may be a read error. The CDR3 here is CASSEASYTDMQYF. CDR3 DNA: TGTGCCAGCAGTGAAGCGTCGTACACAGATATGCAGTATTTT. The chain employs TRBV6-1 and TRBJ2-3; D is uncertain. From germline, CDR1 is MNHNS and CDR2 SASEGT. The CDR3 has 14 amino acids.

The rearrangement joins TRBV5-4 to TRBJ2-1; 10 bases line up with TRBD2. This CDR3 has 15 amino acids. Trimming at V came to 7 bases and at J to 6 bases, leaving 10 bases not matched to a gene. Looked up from germline, CDR1 is SGHNT and CDR2 is YYREEE (reference sequence). CDR3 in DNA: TGTGCCAGCCTAACTAGCGGGATCGGTCCCAATGAGCAGTTCTTC. It encodes CASLTSGIGPNEQFF. The full variable domain, in which reference TRBV5-4 and TRBJ2-1 provide the parts outside the CDR3, is ETGVTQSPTHLIKTRGQQVTLRCSSQSGHNTVSWYQQALGQGPQFIFQYYREEENGRGNFPPRFSGLQFPNYSSELNVNALELDDSALYLCASLTSGIGPNEQFFGPGTRLTVL.

This clonotype was seen once. V is TRBV20-1 and J is TRBJ2-3, with TRBD2 identical over 9 bases. With V trimmed by 0 bases and J by 5 bases, 9 bases remained unmatched. Germline V lookup: CDR1 DFQATT, CDR2 SNEGSKA (reference sequence). The CDR3 runs 16 residues. The CDR3 spells CSARDYGLAGRDTQYF. In nucleotides, the CDR3 is TGCAGTGCTAGAGATTATGGGCTAGCGGGAAGAGATACGCAGTATTTT.

The chain links TRBV18 to TRBJ2-7; no clear D. Looked up from germline, CDR1 is KGHSH and CDR2 is LQKENI. The V gene lost 2 bases and the J gene lost 5 bases, with 10 bases spanning the gap. The CDR3 extends over 13 amino acids. The CDR3 coding sequence is TGTGCCAGCTCACCAAAATCTGTAAACGAGCAGTACTTC. Translating gives CASSPKSVNEQYF.

This clonotype has more than one count but fewer than ten. V usage is TRBV5-1 and J usage is TRBJ2-3; 9 positions agree with TRBD2. Germline V lookup: CDR1 SGHRS, CDR2 YFSETQ. Trimming removed 0 bases from V and 6 bases from J; junction bases left unmatched: 5. CDR3 length equals 15 residues. Written as DNA, the CDR3 is TGCGCCAGCAGCTTGGTGGGACTAGCCCCCGATACGCAGTATTTT. The encoded protein is CASSLVGLAPDTQYF.

This clonotype was seen only a few times. The V gene is TRBV28, the J gene TRBJ1-1; D gene ambiguous. Germline V gives CDR1 MDHEN, CDR2 SYDVKM. The ends were cut back, 4 bases at V and 1 base at J, with 10 bases in the middle. This CDR3 comprises 14 residues. CDR3 coding DNA: TGTGCCAGCAGTTCCCCGGGCGGGAACACTGAAGCTTTCTTT. This sequence encodes CASSSPGGNTEAFF.

The V gene is TRBV11-1, the J gene TRBJ2-1; D uncertain. The V gene's germline CDR1 is SGHAT and CDR2 FQDESV (reference sequence). The V end was cut by 1 base, the J end by 10 bases, with 11 bases between. The CDR3 runs 13 residues. The CDR3 is CASSLVGPTEQFF. CDR3 bases: TGTGCCAGCAGCTTAGTCGGGCCGACCGAGCAGTTCTTC.

The chain recombines TRBV21-1 with TRBJ1-2. TRBV21-1 is shown as a pseudogene. This CDR3 spans 10 amino acids. Here the CDR3 reads CASSKDGYTF. CDR3 nucleotides: TGTGCCAGCAGCAAAGATGGCTACACCTTC.